This TCR beta chain was profiled in a study of T cell responses to AZD1222 COVID-19 vaccine. Generated by immunoSEQ multiplex PCR, the TCRdb table keeps only in-frame clones and is missing some. The sample lists about 96,000 clones, roughly 90% occurring once. V was cut by 1 base and J by 14 bases, with 12 bases left in between. The CDR3 is 12 amino acids. The germline gives CDR1 GTSNPN, CDR2 SVGIG (reference sequence). The receptor's source is an adult in good health. The source material was peripheral blood, sampled on day 0 of AZD1222 vaccination. The chain is built from TRBV30 and TRBJ1-6; D gene unclear. The chain's CDR3 is CAWSGTPMTLHF. Here the CDR3 DNA reads TGTGCCTGGAGTGGGACCCCCATGACCCTCCACTTT.